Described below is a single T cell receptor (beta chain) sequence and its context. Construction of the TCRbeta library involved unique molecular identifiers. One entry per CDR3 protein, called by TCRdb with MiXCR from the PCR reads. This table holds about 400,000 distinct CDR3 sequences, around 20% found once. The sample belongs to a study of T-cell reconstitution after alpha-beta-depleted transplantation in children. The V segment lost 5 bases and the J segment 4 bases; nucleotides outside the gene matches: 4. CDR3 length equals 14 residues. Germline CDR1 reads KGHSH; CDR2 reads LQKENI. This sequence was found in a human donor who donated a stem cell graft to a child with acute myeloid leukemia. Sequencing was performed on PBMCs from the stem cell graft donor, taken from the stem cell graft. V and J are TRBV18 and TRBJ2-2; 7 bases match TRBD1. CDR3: CASSAQGTTGELFF. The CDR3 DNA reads TGTGCCAGCTCAGCACAGGGGACCACCGGGGAGCTGTTTTTT.